Each of the 14 T cell receptor beta chains below was sequenced from the same sample in a study of shared clonotypes between healthy human individuals. Profiled with immunoSEQ multiplex PCR; TCRdb holds only in-frame clones, not every one. This sample carries 2,100,000 or so clones, around 95% of them seen once, and the ten largest clones take approximately 0.13%. The specimen was naive CD4+ T cells sorted from blood. As to subset: CD45RA+ positively selected. The receptors stem from a man between 18 and 35 years old in good health.

This sequence joins TRBV6-6 and TRBJ2-4; tentatively, D is TRBD1 or TRBD2 (5 bases each). Per the germline V gene, CDR1 is MNHNY and CDR2 is SVGAGI (reference sequence). This CDR3 region has 14 residues. The V end lost 2 bases, the J end lost 6 bases, and 11 bases lay between the germline ends. The CDR3 spells CASSYGTPGNIQYF. Here the CDR3 DNA reads TGTGCCAGCAGTTACGGGACCCCGGGAAACATTCAGTACTTC.

The chain links TRBV7-6 to TRBJ2-1; D may match TRBD1 or TRBD2 (6 bases each). The CDR3 consists of 15 residues. With 0 bases removed from V and 4 bases from J, the gap between germline ends came to 10 bases. CDR1 SGHVS and CDR2 FNYEAQ come from the germline V gene. CDR3 nucleotide sequence: TGTGCCAGCAGCTTAGCCCCGGGGGCTTACAATGAGCAGTTCTTC. Residues: CASSLAPGAYNEQFF.

This sequence joins TRBV30 and TRBJ1-1; 7 positions match TRBD1. The CDR3 sequence is 14 residues long. The V gene end was trimmed by 8 bases and the J gene end by 4 bases; junction bases not matched to a gene: 13. Germline CDR1 reads GTSNPN; CDR2 reads SVGIG (reference sequence). CDR3 protein: CAHRLGQASTEAFF. For the CDR3, the DNA is TGTGCCCACCGGCTCGGACAGGCGAGCACTGAAGCTTTCTTT.

V and J are TRBV28 and TRBJ1-3; D not resolved. Trimming took off 6 bases at V and 3 bases at J, with 21 bases between the two ends. The CDR3 totals 17 residues. Germline assignment: CDR1 MDHEN and CDR2 SYDVKM. The DNA of the CDR3 is TGTGCCAGCAGCTCCCCCCTCCCGGGAGGCGGTGGAAACACCATATATTTT. It specifies CASSSPLPGGGGNTIYF.

The rearrangement links TRBV7-2 to TRBJ2-2, with D perhaps assigned TRBD1 or TRBD2 (5 bases each). The CDR3 is 13 amino acids. Germline CDR1 and CDR2: SGHTA and FQGNSA. V gave up 4 bases and J gave up 7 bases, with 10 bases separating them. As DNA, the CDR3 is TGTGCCAGCAGCTGGGACCGGGGCGGGGAGCTGTTTTTT. Amino acids: CASSWDRGGELFF. The full variable domain, rest sourced from reference TRBV7-2 and TRBJ2-2, is GAGVSQSPSNKVTEKGKDVELRCDPISGHTALYWYRQSLGQGLEFLIYFQGNSAPDKSGLPSDRFSAERTGGSVSTLTIQRTQQEDSAVYLCASSWDRGGELFFGEGSRLTVL.

This chain uses TRBV5-6 with TRBJ1-1; 8 bases match TRBD1. Germline CDR1 reads SGHDT; CDR2 reads YYEEEE. This CDR3 spans 13 amino acids. The J segment lost 8 bases and the V segment lost 4 bases, leaving 7 bases of the junction unmatched. In DNA, the CDR3 is TGTGCCAGCAGCCCAACAGGGGGGTCCGAAGCTTTCTTT. Encoded protein: CASSPTGGSEAFF.

A single count supports this clone. The rearrangement links TRBV5-1 to TRBJ1-2, with 9 bases fitting TRBD1. The CDR3 has 13 residues. V shed 1 base and J 7 bases; nucleotides not matched to a gene: 2. Germline CDR1 reads SGHRS; CDR2 reads YFSETQ. The CDR3 loop reads CASSLMDRGGYTF. The CDR3 nucleotides are TGCGCCAGCAGCTTGATGGACAGGGGTGGCTACACCTTC.

V and J are TRBV18 and TRBJ2-7; the D gene is possibly TRBD2 (5 bases). CDR1 is KGHSH, CDR2 LQKENI, per germline. The CDR3 extends over 14 amino acids. V was trimmed by 3 bases and J by 5 bases, leaving 14 bases between them. The CDR3 region has the DNA TGTGCCAGCTCACCGCGTACTAGGACCAACGAGCAGTACTTC. Translating gives CASSPRTRTNEQYF.

This clone was seen a single time. One junction end does not reproduce the germline sequence, and a read error may be involved. J is TRBJ2-7 and V is TRBV7-9, with a possible D match to TRBD1 (5 bases). CDR1 SEHNR and CDR2 FQNEAQ come from the germline V gene (reference sequence). The CDR3 totals 11 residues. CDR3 protein: CASSLVQGMHF. Written as DNA, the CDR3 is TGTGCCAGCAGCTTAGTGCAGGGTATGCACTTC.

The chain couples TRBV19 to TRBJ2-1, with 7 bases identical to TRBD2. The junction had 9 bases not matched to a gene; V was cut back by 6 bases and J by 10 bases. CDR1 is LNHDA and CDR2 is SQIVND in the germline V gene (reference sequence). CDR3 size: 13 residues. CDR3 in DNA: TGTGCCAGTAGGAGGGGAGGGGACTGGGAGCAGTTCTTC. Protein product: CASRRGGDWEQFF.

DNA of the CDR3: TGTGCCAGCAGTAGAAGACAGGGGAATAGCAATCAGCCCCAGCATTTT. Translation: CASSRRQGNSNQPQHF. This chain connects TRBV28 to TRBJ1-5, with 8 bases lining up with TRBD1. The CDR3 runs 16 residues. V shed 5 bases and J 0 bases; nucleotides not matched to a gene: 6. Germline V gene lookup returns CDR1 MDHEN and CDR2 SYDVKM.

This chain uses TRBV6-5 with TRBJ2-2, with a possible D match to TRBD2 (6 bases). Germline V CDR1 and CDR2: MNHEY, SVGAGI. V was shortened by 6 bases and J by 1 base, with 9 bases between the two germline ends. The CDR3 totals 14 residues. The CDR3 loop reads CASRNSGNTGELFF. The CDR3 coding sequence is TGTGCCAGCAGAAATAGCGGGAACACCGGGGAGCTGTTTTTT.

This rearrangement joins TRBV5-1 to TRBJ2-6; 8 positions match TRBD1. The CDR3 extends over 16 amino acids. The V and J ends lost 3 bases and 2 bases, in that order; junction bases with no gene match: 4. Germline CDR1 is SGHRS and CDR2 is YFSETQ. DNA for the CDR3: TGCGCCAGCAGCTCATTGACAGGGGCTGGGGCCAACGTCCTGACTTTC. Its protein is CASSSLTGAGANVLTF.

The chain links TRBV27 to TRBJ1-2; a weak D match, TRBD1 (5 bases). Trimming took 3 bases from V and 7 from J, leaving 15 bases between them. The CDR3 is 14 amino acids. Germline CDR1 reads MNHEY; CDR2 reads SMNVEV (reference sequence). In DNA form, the CDR3 reads TGTGCCAGCAGTTTTCAGGTCTGGGGGAGTGGCTACACCTTC. Amino acid sequence: CASSFQVWGSGYTF.